The clone carrying this T cell receptor (beta chain) was observed a few times. This sample was included in a study of T cell changes during pregnancy in multiple sclerosis. Libraries were prepared by immunoSEQ multiplex PCR; TCRdb keeps only in-frame clonotypes and omits some of them. The repertoire consists of around 130,000 clones, with 80% to 95% occurring once and the leading ten covering roughly 6.2%. The CDR3 has 16 residues. The V end lost 2 bases, the J end lost 1 base, and 17 bases lay between the germline ends. From germline, CDR1 is GTSNPN and CDR2 SVGIG (reference sequence). Sequencing used peripheral blood, obtained before pregnancy. This rearrangement joins TRBV30 to TRBJ1-1; unclear D gene. The receptor's source is a female donor with multiple sclerosis, enrolled in a pregnancy study. The CDR3 is CAWSKSPGMGNTEAFF. CDR3 coding DNA: TGTGCCTGGAGTAAAAGCCCGGGGATGGGGAACACTGAAGCTTTCTTT.